Listed below are T cell receptor beta chains from one sample, sequenced in a study of blood T cell repertoires in COVID-19. Clones were sequenced by immunoSEQ multiplex PCR, and TCRdb holds only the in-frame ones, with some missing. The sample has roughly 150,000 clones, around 90% seen once. Sequencing was carried out using peripheral blood. These receptors were collected from a man aged 50 to 60 who had recovered from COVID-19. Both conserved end residues are part of each CDR3. D genes are given only for firm matches. A clone size is listed for some rows: how often the clone was seen (once, few, many), or a class if it is expanded.

d_call,clone_size,v_call,j_call,cdr3_aa,cdr3_nt
TRBD2,.,TRBV3-1/TRBV3-2,TRBJ2-1,CASSQGVASGRAVNEQFF,TGTGCCAGCAGCCAAGGTGTGGCTAGCGGGAGGGCCGTCAATGAGCAGTTCTTC
TRBD2,.,TRBV7-3,TRBJ2-1,CASSPPGLAGGVEQFF,TGTGCCAGCAGCCCGCCGGGACTAGCGGGAGGGGTGGAGCAGTTCTTC
TRBD2,.,TRBV4-3,TRBJ2-5,CASSQYGRGGYNEETQYF,TGCGCCAGCAGCCAATATGGACGGGGGGGGTATAATGAGGAGACCCAGTACTTC
TRBD1,once,TRBV7-9,TRBJ1-1,CASKTGGELNTEAFF,TGTGCCAGTAAGACAGGGGGCGAACTGAACACTGAAGCTTTCTTT
TRBD2,.,TRBV7-3,TRBJ2-1,CASSFLGGRDNEQFF,TGTGCCAGCAGCTTCTTAGGCGGGAGGGACAATGAGCAGTTCTTC
TRBD1,once,TRBV14,TRBJ2-1,CASSPTGVPYNEQFF,TGTGCCAGCAGCCCAACAGGGGTTCCCTACAATGAGCAGTTCTTC
.,.,TRBV9,TRBJ2-5,CASSVATYGQETQYF,TGTGCCAGCAGCGTAGCTACGTACGGCCAAGAGACCCAGTACTTC
TRBD2,.,TRBV10-1,TRBJ2-2,CASSEGLAGFANTGELFF,TGCGCCAGCAGTGAAGGGCTAGCGGGGTTCGCGAACACCGGGGAGCTGTTTTTT
.,.,TRBV6-5,TRBJ1-2,CASRFDSAYGYTF,TGTGCCAGCAGATTCGACAGCGCCTATGGCTACACCTTC
.,.,TRBV24-1,TRBJ1-1,CATSDSRGRAFF,TGTGCCACCAGTGATTCAAGGGGGAGAGCTTTCTTT
TRBD1,.,TRBV4-1,TRBJ1-4,CASSLLTGATGNEKLFF,TGCGCCAGCAGCCTTTTAACAGGGGCCACGGGGAATGAAAAACTGTTTTTT
.,.,TRBV27,TRBJ2-3,CASSLSGHPTDTQYF,TGTGCCAGCAGTTTATCGGGACACCCCACAGATACGCAGTATTTT
.,.,TRBV18,TRBJ1-4,CASSSDRSATNEKLFF,TGTGCCAGCTCATCTGACAGGAGCGCAACTAATGAAAAACTGTTTTTT
.,.,TRBV15,TRBJ1-3,CATSRVGTNSGNTIYF,TGTGCCACCAGCAGAGTGGGGACAAACTCTGGAAACACCATATATTTT
.,.,TRBV5-4,TRBJ2-1,CASSLASPLNEQFF,TGTGCCAGCAGCCTAGCTAGTCCACTCAATGAGCAGTTCTTC
.,.,TRBV19,TRBJ1-2,CASSNLGTPSKGYTF,TGTGCCAGTAGTAATCTCGGGACACCCTCGAAGGGCTACACCTTC
.,.,TRBV12-3/TRBV12-4,TRBJ1-1,CASSLDGRDRAFF,TGTGCCAGCAGTTTAGACGGGCGGGATCGAGCTTTCTTT
.,.,TRBV9,TRBJ1-2,CASSVVQGWGYTF,TGTGCCAGCAGCGTAGTACAGGGCTGGGGCTACACCTTC
.,.,TRBV7-3,TRBJ2-5,CASSLRGGKGETQYF,TGTGCCAGCAGCTTACGTGGGGGCAAGGGGGAGACCCAGTACTTC
TRBD1,once,TRBV5-1,TRBJ2-1,CASSLVGGRVDEQFF,TGCGCCAGCAGCTTGGTAGGGGGCAGGGTCGATGAGCAGTTCTTC
.,.,TRBV24-1,TRBJ1-2,CATSDRYRAHGYTF,TGTGCCACCAGTGACCGATACAGGGCCCATGGCTACACCTTC
.,.,TRBV5-4,TRBJ2-5,CASSMISFPQQETQYF,TGTGCCAGCAGCATGATTAGCTTCCCCCAACAAGAGACCCAGTACTTC
TRBD1,.,TRBV18,TRBJ1-1,CASSPIGTGRTEAFF,TGTGCCAGCTCACCAATTGGGACAGGGCGCACTGAAGCTTTCTTT
.,.,TRBV15,TRBJ1-2,CATSRDRARVGNGYTF,TGTGCCACCAGCAGAGATCGAGCCAGGGTAGGGAACGGCTACACCTTC
TRBD2,.,TRBV27,TRBJ2-1,CASSSLAGGQDEQFF,TGTGCCAGCAGTTCGCTAGCGGGGGGGCAGGATGAGCAGTTCTTC
TRBD1,.,TRBV19,TRBJ2-1,CASSPRRQGAGDEQFF,TGTGCCAGTAGTCCGCGACGACAGGGGGCAGGAGATGAGCAGTTCTTC
TRBD1,.,TRBV7-7,TRBJ2-7,CASSLGQGEGYEQYF,TGTGCCAGCAGCTTAGGACAGGGGGAAGGCTACGAGCAGTACTTC
TRBD1,.,TRBV7-8,TRBJ2-1,CASSLEARGYNEQFF,TGTGCCAGCAGCTTAGAGGCCAGGGGGTACAATGAGCAGTTCTTC
TRBD1,.,TRBV9,TRBJ1-2,CASSSAGTGLTYGYTF,TGTGCCAGCAGCTCCGCCGGGACAGGACTCACCTATGGCTACACCTTC
TRBD1,.,TRBV5-8,TRBJ1-2,CASSLGQGNYGYTF,TGTGCCAGCAGCTTGGGACAGGGGAACTATGGCTACACCTTC
TRBD1,.,TRBV9,TRBJ1-1,CASSVGGQGGSEAFF,TGTGCCAGCAGCGTAGGGGGACAGGGGGGATCTGAAGCTTTCTTT
TRBD2,once,TRBV19,TRBJ2-3,CASSAKTSYYTDTQYF,TGTGCCAGTAGTGCAAAGACTAGCTACTACACAGATACGCAGTATTTT
.,.,TRBV2,TRBJ2-7,CARTGDHSYEQYF,TGTGCCCGGACGGGAGACCACTCCTACGAGCAGTACTTC
.,once,TRBV4-3,TRBJ2-3,CASSQDPQRGTDTQYF,TGCGCCAGCAGCCAAGATCCCCAGAGGGGCACAGATACGCAGTATTTT
.,.,TRBV9,TRBJ2-1,CASSVFSRFSSYNEQFF,TGTGCCAGCAGCGTTTTTTCGCGGTTTAGCTCCTACAATGAGCAGTTCTTC
.,.,TRBV2,TRBJ1-1,CASSEALEVLEAFF,TGTGCCAGCAGTGAAGCGCTGGAGGTGCTTGAAGCTTTCTTT
TRBD2,.,TRBV7-3,TRBJ2-5,CASSPPATSGQETQYF,TGTGCCAGCAGCCCCCCGGCGACTAGCGGCCAAGAGACCCAGTACTTC
TRBD1,.,TRBV18,TRBJ1-3,CASSPRGQADSGNTIYF,TGTGCCAGCTCACCACGCGGACAGGCCGACTCTGGAAACACCATATATTTT
TRBD1,.,TRBV6-6,TRBJ2-7,CASSNGQGRPYEQYF,TGTGCCAGCAGTAATGGACAGGGTAGGCCCTACGAGCAGTACTTC
TRBD1,once,TRBV28,TRBJ1-4,CASSQRQGRNEKLFF,TGTGCCAGCAGTCAACGACAGGGTCGCAATGAAAAACTGTTTTTT
TRBD1,.,TRBV19,TRBJ1-1,CASIHRGGTEAFF,TGTGCCAGTATCCACAGGGGTGGGACTGAAGCTTTCTTT
.,.,TRBV7-6,TRBJ1-6,CASSSGRGANSPLHF,TGTGCCAGCAGCTCTGGCAGGGGAGCCAATTCACCCCTCCACTTT
TRBD1,few,TRBV2,TRBJ2-2,CASRRQGARTGELFF,TGTGCCAGCAGACGACAGGGGGCGCGAACCGGGGAGCTGTTTTTT
TRBD1,.,TRBV5-5,TRBJ1-2,CASSLTGGGLGYTF,TGTGCCAGCAGCCTGACAGGGGGCGGTCTCGGCTACACCTTC
.,few,TRBV7-9,TRBJ1-3,CASSRTGTGNTIYF,TGTGCCAGCAGCCGCACAGGGACTGGAAACACCATATATTTT
.,.,TRBV28,TRBJ2-5,CASSLSDGQETQYF,TGTGCCAGCAGTTTATCTGACGGGCAAGAGACCCAGTACTTC
TRBD2,once,TRBV2,TRBJ2-1,CASSAALAGRNEQFF,TGTGCCAGCAGCGCTGCGCTAGCGGGGCGGAATGAGCAGTTCTTC
.,.,TRBV13,TRBJ1-2,CASSLGQVTNYGYTF,TGTGCCAGCAGCTTAGGCCAGGTAACTAACTATGGCTACACCTTC
TRBD1,.,TRBV2,TRBJ1-6,CASSDRQGNSPLHF,TGTGCCAGCAGTGATCGACAGGGAAATTCACCCCTCCACTTT